These 20 T cell receptor beta chains were sequenced from one sample in a study of blood T cell repertoires in COVID-19. Only in-frame clones appear in the TCRdb table, and some are missing; sequencing was by immunoSEQ multiplex PCR. The sample shows roughly 200,000 clones, approximately 81% of them seen only once. The sequenced sample was peripheral blood. These receptors came from a human donor in a cohort sampled during active COVID-19.

The gene calls are TRBV7-9 and TRBJ1-5; a possible D gene is TRBD1 (6 bases). The CDR3 is 14 residues long. The V gene lost 0 bases and the J gene lost 6 bases, with 9 bases spanning the gap. Per the germline V gene, CDR1 is SEHNR and CDR2 is FQNEAQ (reference sequence). CDR3 protein: CASSLATGGQPQHF. In DNA form, the CDR3 reads TGTGCCAGCAGCTTAGCGACAGGTGGTCAGCCCCAGCATTTT.

V is TRBV2 and J is TRBJ2-5; maybe TRBD2 (5 bases). The germline gives CDR1 SNHLY, CDR2 FYNNEI. The CDR3 totals 13 residues. The V and J ends lost 4 bases and 2 bases respectively, with 8 bases between them. CDR3 DNA: TGTGCCAGCAGTGGGACTCTTCAAGAGACCCAGTACTTC. Translated, it gives CASSGTLQETQYF. Full variable domain (rest looked up from reference TRBV2 and TRBJ2-5): EPEVTQTPSHQVTQMGQEVILRCVPISNHLYFYWYRQILGQKVEFLVSFYNNEISEKSEIFDDQFSVERPDGSNFTLKIRSTKLEDSAMYFCASSGTLQETQYFGPGTRLLVL.

V gene TRBV11-1 combines with J gene TRBJ2-5, with D tentatively TRBD2 (6 bases). The CDR3 runs 15 residues. Germline CDR1 is SGHAT and CDR2 is FQDESV (reference sequence). With 8 bases removed from V and 1 base from J, the gap between germline ends came to 17 bases. Here the CDR3 DNA reads TGTGCCAGCGAAAATCTCAGCGGGTCCCAAGAGACCCAGTACTTC. Residues: CASENLSGSQETQYF. The variable domain in full, with the rest retrieved from reference TRBV11-1 and TRBJ2-5, is EAEVAQSPRYKITEKSQAVAFWCDPISGHATLYWYRQILGQGPELLVQFQDESVVDDSQLPKDRFSAERLKGVDSTLKIQPAELGDSAMYLCASENLSGSQETQYFGPGTRLLVL.

The V call is TRBV19, the J call TRBJ1-1; D is uncertain. Germline assignment: CDR1 LNHDA and CDR2 SQIVND (reference sequence). The ends were cut back, 1 base at V and 1 base at J, with 7 bases in the middle. CDR3 length: 14 amino acids. The CDR3 reads CASSIAARNTEAFF. In DNA, the CDR3 is TGTGCCAGTAGTATAGCCGCCAGGAACACTGAAGCTTTCTTT.

The genes are TRBV30 and TRBJ1-5; D is uncertain. Trimming shortened V by 0 bases and J by 4 bases, and 13 bases separated the two germline ends. This CDR3 spans 15 amino acids. Germline CDR1 reads GTSNPN; CDR2 reads SVGIG (reference sequence). CDR3 loop: CAWSVAGRENQPQHF. CDR3 DNA sequence: TGTGCCTGGAGTGTAGCGGGGAGGGAAAATCAGCCCCAGCATTTT.

This clone came up once. The rearrangement uses TRBV9 and TRBJ1-5; TRBD1 agrees at 9 bases. The trim removed 4 bases at V and 3 bases at J, leaving 5 bases unmatched. Germline CDR1 reads SGDLS; CDR2 reads YYNGEE. The CDR3 is made up of 15 amino acids. CDR3 amino acids: CASSRGQGNNQPQHF. The CDR3 region has the DNA TGTGCCAGCAGCAGGGGACAGGGAAACAATCAGCCCCAGCATTTT.

The rearrangement links TRBV6-2 or TRBV6-3 to TRBJ2-3, with D perhaps matching TRBD2 (6 bases). Germline V gene lookup returns CDR1 MNHEY and CDR2 SVGEGT. This CDR3 spans 16 amino acids. V was shortened by 5 bases and J by 3 bases, with 18 bases between the two germline ends. The CDR3 DNA reads as TGTGCCAGCAGTACTCCCGGGGTTGGGGGGACAGATACGCAGTATTTT. Residues: CASSTPGVGGTDTQYF.

The chain employs TRBV10-3 and TRBJ1-1, with D possibly matching TRBD1 (6 bases). V lost 0 bases, J lost 0 bases, and 8 bases lay in between. The CDR3 has 15 amino acids. Germline loops: CDR1 ENHRY, CDR2 SYGVKD. In DNA, the CDR3 is TGTGCCATCAGTGAGTCCGGACAGATGAACACTGAAGCTTTCTTT. This codes for CAISESGQMNTEAFF.

V usage is TRBV25-1 and J usage is TRBJ2-2, with a tentative D call TRBD2 (6 bases). In germline, CDR1 is MGHDK, CDR2 SYGVNS. The CDR3 is 16 amino acids. The V end was cut by 4 bases, the J end by 6 bases, with 18 bases between. The DNA for the CDR3 is TGTGCCAGCAGTGGCCAGACTAGACGGGTCGCCGGGGAGCTGTTTTTT. Protein sequence: CASSGQTRRVAGELFF.

This chain's CDR3 is CASTTGNTGELFF. The CDR3 coding sequence is TGTGCCAGCACGACAGGGAACACCGGGGAGCTGTTTTTT. V gene TRBV18 combines with J gene TRBJ2-2; weak D call: TRBD1 (6 bases). The CDR3 contains 13 residues. Trimming left V 8 bases short and J 1 base short, with 8 bases between. Germline-derived CDR1 and CDR2 are KGHSH and LQKENI.

This clone came up once. V gene TRBV7-9 combines with J gene TRBJ1-6, with TRBD1 as a possible D gene (5 bases). With 7 bases removed from V and 5 bases from J, the gap between germline ends came to 12 bases. The germline gives CDR1 SEHNR, CDR2 FQNEAQ (reference sequence). The CDR3 has 14 residues. CDR3 bases: TGTGCCAGCACCTCAGGGTGGGATAATTCACCCCTCCACTTT. Encoded protein: CASTSGWDNSPLHF. The whole variable domain, remainder taken from reference TRBV7-9 and TRBJ1-6, is DTGVSQNPRHKITKRGQNVTFRCDPISEHNRLYWYRQTLGQGPEFLTYFQNEAQLEKSRLLSDRFSAERPKGSFSTLEIQRTEQGDSAMYLCASTSGWDNSPLHFGNGTRLTVT.

The CDR3 spells CASGETTEQYF. CDR3 in DNA: TGTGCCAGCGGGGAGACTACTGAGCAGTACTTC. The J gene is TRBJ2-7, the V gene TRBV27; possible D gene TRBD2, 5 bases. Trimming removed 8 bases at V and 7 bases at J, with 12 bases between. This CDR3 comprises 11 residues. CDR1 and CDR2 (germline): MNHEY, SMNVEV (reference sequence).

This rearrangement joins TRBV7-2 to TRBJ1-1; D is uncertain. Looked up from germline, CDR1 is SGHTA and CDR2 is FQGNSA. There are 13 residues in the CDR3. The ends were cut back, 2 bases at V and 3 bases at J, with 7 bases in the middle. The DNA of the CDR3 is TGTGCCAGCAGCTTAATTTCAGACACTGAAGCTTTCTTT. As protein: CASSLISDTEAFF.

The table lists this clone with a few counts. The V call is TRBV7-8, the J call TRBJ2-2; 10 nucleotides align to TRBD1. With V trimmed by 6 bases and J by 3 bases, 4 bases remained unmatched. The CDR3 is made up of 15 amino acids. Germline V gene data show CDR1 as SGHVS and CDR2 as FQNEAQ. The CDR3 here is CASSGGTGDTGELFF. CDR3 coding DNA: TGTGCCAGCAGTGGCGGGACAGGGGACACCGGGGAGCTGTTTTTT.

The table lists this clone with a few counts. The chain joins TRBV2 to TRBJ2-3, with D maybe TRBD2 (6 bases). The CDR3 is 13 residues long. The germline gives CDR1 SNHLY, CDR2 FYNNEI. Deletions cut 6 bases from V and 4 bases from J, with 11 bases between. The CDR3: CASSWGGSDTQYF. CDR3 nucleotides: TGTGCCAGCAGCTGGGGAGGATCAGATACGCAGTATTTT. Looking up the rest from reference TRBV2 and TRBJ2-3 gives the full variable domain: EPEVTQTPSHQVTQMGQEVILRCVPISNHLYFYWYRQILGQKVEFLVSFYNNEISEKSEIFDDQFSVERPDGSNFTLKIRSTKLEDSAMYFCASSWGGSDTQYFGPGTRLTVL.

This chain links TRBV27 with TRBJ2-7; 9 nucleotides align to TRBD2. V lost 10 bases and J lost 1; bases outside the gene matches: 11. CDR3 length: 15 amino acids. CDR1 is MNHEY, CDR2 SMNVEV, per germline (reference sequence). CDR3 sequence reads: CATRVSGSTSYEQYV. In DNA form, the CDR3 reads TGTGCCACTCGGGTTAGCGGGAGTACATCCTACGAGCAGTACGTC.

This chain uses TRBV11-2 with TRBJ2-2, with 15 positions matching TRBD2. The CDR3 length is 19 residues. V was pared by 6 bases and J by 2 bases, with 10 bases of the junction left unmatched. Germline assignment: CDR1 SGHAT and CDR2 FQNNGV. The CDR3 loop reads CASRPGLAGGRRNTGELFF. CDR3 nucleotide sequence: TGTGCCAGCAGGCCGGGACTAGCGGGGGGCCGCCGTAACACCGGGGAGCTGTTTTTT.

This rearrangement joins TRBV11-3 to TRBJ2-2, with D maybe TRBD2 (5 bases). This CDR3 contains 14 residues. The V and J ends lost 1 base and 7 bases respectively, with 10 bases between them. Germline values: CDR1 SGHNT, CDR2 YENEEA. DNA for the CDR3: TGTGCCAGCAGCTTAGGAGGGATACACGGGGAGCTGTTTTTT. Amino acids: CASSLGGIHGELFF. Based on the CDR3 plus reference TRBV11-3 and TRBJ2-2, the full variable domain is EAGVVQSPRYKIIEKKQPVAFWCNPISGHNTLYWYLQNLGQGPELLIRYENEEAVDDSQLPKDRFSAERLKGVDSTLKIQPAELGDSAVYLCASSLGGIHGELFFGEGSRLTVL.

The genes are TRBV5-1 and TRBJ2-1, with D possibly matching TRBD2 (5 bases). Germline V gene sequence: CDR1 SGHRS, CDR2 YFSETQ. V was clipped by 1 base and J by 3 bases, with 11 bases between them. The CDR3 is made up of 15 amino acids. The CDR3 sequence: CASSLRGILYNEQFF. CDR3 nucleotides: TGCGCCAGCAGCTTGCGGGGAATTCTCTACAATGAGCAGTTCTTC.

The chain couples TRBV9 to TRBJ2-5; D not resolved. CDR3 length: 13 residues. Germline V gene lookup returns CDR1 SGDLS and CDR2 YYNGEE. The ends were cut back, 1 base at V and 5 bases at J, with 9 bases in the middle. The CDR3 DNA is TGTGCCAGCAGCGTACCTGGTCGGGAGACCCAGTACTTC. As protein: CASSVPGRETQYF.